Reported below is one TCR beta chain. The sample originates from a study of OX40 agonist ivuxolimab in advanced cancers. From germline, CDR1 is SGHDT and CDR2 YYEEEE. V gave up 10 bases and J gave up 4 bases; unmatched junction bases: 14. The CDR3 has 16 residues. Produced via immunoSEQ multiplex PCR; TCRdb's table is partial and in-frame only. The repertoire holds some 130,000 clones, with over 75% as singletons. Sample: CD4+ or CD8+ T cells sorted from blood, taken in a trial of the OX40 agonist ivuxolimab. The chain carries TRBV5-6 and TRBJ2-3, with 11 bases aligning to TRBD1. The TCR was taken from an adult with an advanced solid tumor such as melanoma, head and neck, liver or kidney cancer. The CDR3 DNA follows: TGTGCCGGCCGGGACAGGGGGTCATCCAGCCCAGATACGCAGTATTTT. Translated, it gives CAGRDRGSSSPDTQYF.